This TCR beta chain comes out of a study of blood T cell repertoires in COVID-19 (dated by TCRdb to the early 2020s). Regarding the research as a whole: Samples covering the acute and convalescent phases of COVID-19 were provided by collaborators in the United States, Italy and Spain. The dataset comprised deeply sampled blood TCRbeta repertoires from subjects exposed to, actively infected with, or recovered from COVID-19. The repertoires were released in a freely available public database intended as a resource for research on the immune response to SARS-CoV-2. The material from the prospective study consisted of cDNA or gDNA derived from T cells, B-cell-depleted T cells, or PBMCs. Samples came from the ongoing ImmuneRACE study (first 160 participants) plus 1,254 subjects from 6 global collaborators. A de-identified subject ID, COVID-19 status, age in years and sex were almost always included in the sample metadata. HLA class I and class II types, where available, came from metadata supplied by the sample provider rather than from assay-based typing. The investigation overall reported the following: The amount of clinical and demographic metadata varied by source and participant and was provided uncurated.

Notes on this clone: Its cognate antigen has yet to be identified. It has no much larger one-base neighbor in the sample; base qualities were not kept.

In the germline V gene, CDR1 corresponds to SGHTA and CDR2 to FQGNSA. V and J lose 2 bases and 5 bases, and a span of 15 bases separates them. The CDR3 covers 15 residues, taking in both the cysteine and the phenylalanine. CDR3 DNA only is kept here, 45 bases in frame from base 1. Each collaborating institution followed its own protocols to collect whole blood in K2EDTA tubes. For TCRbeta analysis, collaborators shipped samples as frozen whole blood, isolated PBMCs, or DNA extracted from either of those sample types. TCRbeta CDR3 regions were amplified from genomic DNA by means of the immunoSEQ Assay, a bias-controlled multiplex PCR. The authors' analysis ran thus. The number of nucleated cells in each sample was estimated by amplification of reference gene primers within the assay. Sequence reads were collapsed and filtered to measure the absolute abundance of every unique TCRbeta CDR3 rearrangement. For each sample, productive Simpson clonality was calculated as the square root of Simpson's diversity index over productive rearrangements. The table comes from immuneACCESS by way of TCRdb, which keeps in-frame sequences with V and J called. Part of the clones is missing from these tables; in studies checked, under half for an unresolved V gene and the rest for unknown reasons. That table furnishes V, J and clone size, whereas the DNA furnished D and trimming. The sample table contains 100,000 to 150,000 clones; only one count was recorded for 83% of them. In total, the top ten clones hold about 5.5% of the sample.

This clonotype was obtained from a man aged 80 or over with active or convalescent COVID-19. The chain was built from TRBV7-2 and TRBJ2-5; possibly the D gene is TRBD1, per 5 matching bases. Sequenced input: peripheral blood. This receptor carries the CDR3 CASSLQGLDVETQYF. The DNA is TGTGCCAGCAGCTTACAGGGCCTAGATGTTGAGACCCAGTACTTC.